The 16 T cell receptor beta chains presented below share a single source sample, sequenced in a study of vaccination and CD4 T cells after COVID-19. Sample treatment: roughly 11-day PBMC culture with coronavirus spike peptide pools or control peptides (ViraFEST assay). Sequenced with the Oncomine TCR Beta short-read assay was DNA taken from cultured CD4+ T cells. In TCRdb, the PCR reads were re-called with MiXCR into one record per CDR3 protein. The sample lists 13,000 to 15,000 distinct CDR3 sequences; about 30% were seen once. These receptors have no known antigen. Sequencing was done on a sample of CD4+ T cells from blood, cultured in vitro. These receptors all stem from a human donor who had recovered from COVID-19.

This clonotype was seen only a few times. J is TRBJ1-2 and V is TRBV20-1; TRBD1 agrees at 11 bases. V shed 2 bases and J 7 bases; nucleotides not matched to a gene: 6. The CDR3 is 14 residues long. Per germline, CDR1 DFQATT and CDR2 SNEGSKA (reference sequence). The CDR3 DNA is TGCAGTGCTAGAACGGACAGGGGGCTAGGTGGCTACACCTTC. Translated: CSARTDRGLGGYTF.

The chain links TRBV11-2 to TRBJ1-1; 8 nucleotides agree with TRBD1. The CDR3 sequence is 14 residues long. Germline V gene sequence: CDR1 SGHAT, CDR2 FQNNGV. V gave up 6 bases and J gave up 4 bases; unmatched junction bases: 7. CDR3: CASRGIRGRTEAFF. CDR3 bases: TGTGCCAGCAGGGGAATCAGGGGGCGCACTGAAGCTTTCTTT.

The chain has TRBV7-8 and TRBJ2-2; no clear D. The germline V gene has CDR1 SGHVS and CDR2 FQNEAQ. The CDR3 totals 14 residues. The ends were cut back, 3 bases at V and 2 bases at J, with 7 bases in the middle. The CDR3 here is CASSFSSNTGELFF. CDR3 nucleotides: TGTGCCAGCAGCTTTTCTTCTAACACCGGGGAGCTGTTTTTT.

The rearrangement links TRBV10-1 to TRBJ2-7; D might be TRBD1 (6 bases). V was clipped by 6 bases and J by 3 bases, with 15 bases between them. The CDR3 extends over 14 amino acids. Germline assignment: CDR1 WNHNN and CDR2 SYGVQD (reference sequence). The CDR3 bases are TGCGCCAGCAGCTCTACCCTGGACAGCTACGAGCAGTACTTC. Translating gives CASSSTLDSYEQYF.

The CDR3 loop reads CASGLSTEPRGTQYF. Here the CDR3 DNA reads TGTGCTAGTGGTTTGTCGACTGAGCCGAGGGGTACGCAGTATTTT. The chain carries TRBV12-5 and TRBJ2-3; possibly TRBD1 or TRBD2 for D (5 bases each). Trimming shortened V by 2 bases and J by 8 bases, and 17 bases separated the two germline ends. Germline CDR1 reads LGHNT; CDR2 reads FRNRAP. There are 15 residues in the CDR3.

This clonotype occurred a few times. The rearrangement links TRBV2 to TRBJ1-6, with D unresolved. The CDR3 covers 12 residues. Trimming left V 5 bases short and J 7 bases short, with 6 bases between. Germline CDR1 and CDR2: SNHLY and FYNNEI. CDR3 region: CASSTLNSPLHF. In nucleotides, the CDR3 is TGTGCCAGCAGTACACTAAATTCACCCCTCCACTTT.

This sequence joins TRBV12-3 or TRBV12-4 and TRBJ1-2; a possible D gene is TRBD1 (5 bases). The V gene lost 2 bases and the J gene lost 7 bases, with 17 bases spanning the gap. This CDR3 comprises 15 residues. CDR3 in amino acids: CASSLRGTGFSGYTF. In nucleotides, the CDR3 is TGTGCCAGCAGTTTAAGGGGTACGGGGTTCTCTGGCTACACCTTC.

This clonotype has a handful of counts. The chain employs TRBV12-3 or TRBV12-4 and TRBJ1-5; maybe TRBD1 (5 bases). The germline V and J ends were trimmed by 5 bases and 6 bases, with 17 bases remaining between them. The CDR3 totals 15 residues. The CDR3: CASSRESLGTQPQHF. CDR3 in DNA: TGTGCCAGCAGTCGGGAGTCCCTGGGGACTCAGCCCCAGCATTTT.

The genes are TRBV7-2 and TRBJ2-1, with 9 bases that match TRBD1. The CDR3 sequence is 15 residues long. The germline V gene encodes CDR1 SGHTA and CDR2 FQGNSA. V was pared by 5 bases and J by 8 bases, with 10 bases of the junction left unmatched. CDR3 sequence: CASSRIGTGRDEQFF. CDR3 nucleotides: TGTGCCAGCAGCCGCATCGGGACAGGGAGAGATGAGCAGTTCTTC.

This clonotype is medium-sized by share. The chain employs TRBV7-8 and TRBJ1-2; 7 bases agree with TRBD1. This CDR3 is 19 amino acids long. Trimming took 3 bases from V and 5 from J; bases not matched to a gene: 21. CDR1 SGHVS and CDR2 FQNEAQ come from the germline V gene. The CDR3 region has the DNA TGTGCCAGCAGCTTCCTCGCCACTCCGGGACAGCCTTTTCATTATGGCTACACCTTC. This gives the protein CASSFLATPGQPFHYGYTF.

Only a few counts were recorded for this clonotype. The rearrangement uses TRBV11-3 and TRBJ2-5; 11 bases align to TRBD2. The J segment lost 0 bases and the V segment lost 6 bases, leaving 9 bases of the junction unmatched. Germline assignment: CDR1 SGHNT and CDR2 YENEEA. The CDR3 is 17 amino acids. The CDR3, as DNA: TGTGCCAGCAGTTATTCTAGCGGGGGGACGTACCAAGAGACCCAGTACTTC. Amino acids: CASSYSSGGTYQETQYF.

This clonotype has more than one count but fewer than ten. The chain links TRBV18 to TRBJ1-1; TRBD1 might be the D (5 bases). This CDR3 has 12 amino acids. The V end was cut by 6 bases, the J end by 8 bases, with 13 bases between. The germline gives CDR1 KGHSH, CDR2 LQKENI. The CDR3 DNA sequence: TGTGCCAGCTCCACAACGGGGACCGAAGCTTTCTTT. It yields the protein CASSTTGTEAFF.

This clonotype is medium-sized (0.01 to 0.1%) within its sample. This chain joins TRBV2 and TRBJ2-1; TRBD1 aligns across 9 bases. V dropped 7 bases and J dropped 4; count of bases not matched to a gene: 5. The CDR3 spans 14 residues. Per the germline V gene, CDR1 is SNHLY and CDR2 is FYNNEI. This chain's CDR3 is CASIAGTGYNEQFF. The CDR3 DNA follows: TGTGCCAGCATCGCCGGGACAGGGTACAATGAGCAGTTCTTC.

J is TRBJ1-2 and V is TRBV12-3 or TRBV12-4; D is uncertain. The CDR3 runs 12 residues. Trimming pared 1 base from V and 6 bases from J, leaving 6 bases between. The CDR3 bases are TGTGCCAGCAGTTTAGGGGGAGATGGCTACACCTTC. As protein: CASSLGGDGYTF.

The chain combines TRBV10-3 with TRBJ2-3; D is perhaps TRBD1 or TRBD2 (6 bases each). Germline values: CDR1 ENHRY, CDR2 SYGVKD. Deletions cut 9 bases from V and 4 bases from J, with 20 bases between. The CDR3 sequence is 15 residues long. The chain's CDR3 is CAIPTPGGTADTQYF. Written as DNA, the CDR3 is TGTGCCATTCCCACCCCCGGGGGCACGGCAGATACGCAGTATTTT.

Comments on this clonotype: At one end, the junction sequence differs from germline, possibly due to a read error. The V gene is TRBV7-2, the J gene TRBJ2-3; D gene uncertain. The CDR3 is 11 residues long. CDR1 and CDR2 from the germline V gene are SGHTA and FQGNSA. The CDR3 bases are TGTGCCAGCAGGTTAGGAGATACGCAGTATTTT. It encodes CASRLGDTQYF.